These 17 T cell receptor beta chains share one sample of origin, sequenced in a study of cytomegalovirus exposure and HLA in healthy donors. Use of 60 Vbeta and 13 Jbeta primers characterized the PCR. This table comes from immunoSEQ multiplex PCR, and its TCRdb copy is limited to in-frame clones, with some not included. The sample has 85,000 to 120,000 clones; around 80% are singletons. The sequenced sample consisted of PBMCs. The source of these receptors is a man aged 55 to 70 in good health and CMV-seronegative.

This clone was observed a few times. The chain recombines TRBV9 with TRBJ2-1, with TRBD1 as a possible D gene (6 bases). The germline V and J ends were trimmed by 2 bases and 1 base, with 10 bases remaining between them. The CDR3 is made up of 15 amino acids. The germline V gene has CDR1 SGDLS and CDR2 YYNGEE. The CDR3 region has the DNA TGTGCCAGCAGCGTCGGGACACCGTCCTACAATGAGCAGTTCTTC. As protein: CASSVGTPSYNEQFF.

This clone appeared once. The J gene is TRBJ1-1, the V gene TRBV7-9, with 7 positions matching TRBD1. V lost 1 base, J lost 2 bases, and 7 bases stayed unmatched. The germline CDR1 and CDR2 sequences are SEHNR and FQNEAQ (reference sequence). CDR3 length equals 16 residues. CDR3 amino acids: CASSLGVGGTNTEAFF. CDR3 in DNA: TGTGCCAGCAGCTTAGGTGTAGGGGGCACAAACACTGAAGCTTTCTTT.

This chain uses TRBV14 with TRBJ2-5, with 12 bases lining up with TRBD2. Looked up from germline, CDR1 is SGHDN and CDR2 is FVKESK. V was clipped by 1 base and J by 4 bases; unmatched bases: 10. This CDR3 region has 18 residues. Here the CDR3 DNA reads TGTGCCAGCAGCCAAGTGCTCCTAGCGGGGGGGCCGCGAGAGACCCAGTACTTC. Its protein is CASSQVLLAGGPRETQYF. Full variable domain (rest looked up from reference TRBV14 and TRBJ2-5): EAGVTQFPSHSVIEKGQTVTLRCDPISGHDNLYWYRRVMGKEIKFLLHFVKESKQDESGMPNNRFLAERTGGTYSTLKVQPAELEDSGVYFCASSQVLLAGGPRETQYFGPGTRLLVL.

V gene TRBV19 combines with J gene TRBJ1-5, with unresolved D. Germline CDR1 is LNHDA and CDR2 is SQIVND (reference sequence). The germline V and J ends were trimmed by 6 bases and 0 bases, with 12 bases remaining between them. The CDR3 is 15 residues long. CDR3 nucleotide sequence: TGTGCCAGTAGGGATACAGAGAATAGCAATCAGCCCCAGCATTTT. It specifies CASRDTENSNQPQHF.

This chain uses TRBV7-9 with TRBJ1-3; TRBD1 aligns across 8 bases. The length of the CDR3 is 16 residues. J was trimmed by 4 bases and V by 1 base; bases with no gene match: 6. From germline, CDR1 is SEHNR and CDR2 FQNEAQ (reference sequence). For the CDR3, the DNA is TGTGCCAGCAGCTTAGAGGGGACAGGACAAGGAAACACCATATATTTT. Protein: CASSLEGTGQGNTIYF.

V gene TRBV2 combines with J gene TRBJ1-2; tentatively, D is TRBD1 (5 bases). From germline, CDR1 is SNHLY and CDR2 FYNNEI. Trimming cost V 8 bases and J 2 bases, with 12 bases left between them. The CDR3 extends over 13 amino acids. CDR3 bases: TGTGCCAGCGGGCAGGGAAACAACTATGGCTACACCTTC. This gives the protein CASGQGNNYGYTF. The entire variable domain, with the rest obtained from reference TRBV2 and TRBJ1-2, is as follows: EPEVTQTPSHQVTQMGQEVILRCVPISNHLYFYWYRQILGQKVEFLVSFYNNEISEKSEIFDDQFSVERPDGSNFTLKIRSTKLEDSAMYFCASGQGNNYGYTFGSGTRLTVV.

V gene TRBV5-6 combines with J gene TRBJ2-7; no definite D call. The CDR3 runs 11 residues. Trimming took 2 bases from V and 7 from J, leaving 7 bases between them. Germline CDR1 is SGHDT and CDR2 is YYEEEE. The DNA of the CDR3 is TGTGCCAGCAGCTTATTTGGGGAGCAGTACGTC. Its translation is CASSLFGEQYV.

A single count supports this clone. The V and J genes are TRBV11-2 and TRBJ2-7; D possibly corresponds to TRBD1 (8 bases). The CDR3 is made up of 15 amino acids. Trimming took 5 bases from V and 3 from J, leaving 17 bases between them. Germline assignment: CDR1 SGHAT and CDR2 FQNNGV. The CDR3 sequence is CASSPGGDRFYEQYF. CDR3 nucleotide sequence: TGTGCCAGCAGCCCTGGGGGGGACAGGTTCTACGAGCAGTACTTC.

The rearrangement links TRBV29-1 to TRBJ2-5; 9 nucleotides agree with TRBD1. The CDR3 is made up of 13 amino acids. J was trimmed by 0 bases and V by 7 bases; bases with no gene match: 3. Germline V CDR1 and CDR2: SQVTM, ANQGSEA. This CDR3 is CSADRGYQETQYF. Written as DNA, the CDR3 is TGCAGCGCAGACAGGGGGTACCAAGAGACCCAGTACTTC.

V is TRBV6-1 and J is TRBJ2-7; D may be TRBD1 (6 bases). The CDR3 length is 13 residues. V was pared by 6 bases and J by 2 bases, with 11 bases between. Germline loops: CDR1 MNHNS, CDR2 SASEGT. The CDR3 bases are TGTGCCAGCAGGGCAGGGGCGACCTACGAGCAGTACTTC. This translates into CASRAGATYEQYF.

The chain combines TRBV30 with TRBJ1-2, with TRBD1 matching over 7 bases. The V and J ends lost 4 bases and 4 bases, in that order; junction bases with no gene match: 15. CDR3 size: 16 residues. Germline V gene sequence: CDR1 GTSNPN, CDR2 SVGIG (reference sequence). This CDR3 reads CAWTGGTAGHSYGYTF. The CDR3 DNA is TGTGCCTGGACTGGCGGGACAGCAGGACATAGCTATGGCTACACCTTC. The full variable domain, with the rest looked up from reference TRBV30 and TRBJ1-2, is SQTIHQWPATLVQPVGSPLSLECTVEGTSNPNLYWYRQAAGRGLQLLFYSVGIGQISSEVPQNLSASRPQDRQFILSSKKLLLSDSGFYLCAWTGGTAGHSYGYTFGSGTRLTVV.

This clone was detected only once. The rearrangement links TRBV7-9 to TRBJ2-5, with 12 nucleotides matching TRBD1. Trimming at V came to 6 bases and at J to 5 bases, leaving 13 bases not matched to a gene. Per the germline V gene, CDR1 is SEHNR and CDR2 is FQNEAQ (reference sequence). The CDR3 is made up of 17 amino acids. Here the CDR3 DNA reads TGTGCCAGCAGATCCCCGGGACAGGGGGCTCTTGGGGAGACCCAGTACTTC. Encoded protein: CASRSPGQGALGETQYF.

The chain links TRBV2 to TRBJ1-1, with D perhaps matching TRBD1 (5 bases). The CDR3 loop spans 11 amino acids. The germline V and J ends were trimmed by 7 bases and 3 bases, with 6 bases remaining between them. Germline V gene sequence: CDR1 SNHLY, CDR2 FYNNEI. CDR3: CASTGYTEAFF. CDR3 DNA: TGTGCCAGCACAGGGTACACTGAAGCTTTCTTT.

This chain connects TRBV28 to TRBJ2-2; possible D gene TRBD1, 6 bases. Germline CDR1 MDHEN, CDR2 SYDVKM. V dropped 5 bases and J dropped 4 bases, with 14 bases sitting between them. The CDR3 runs 15 residues. This chain's CDR3 is CASSRRARGTGELFF. The CDR3 DNA sequence: TGTGCCAGCAGTCGCCGGGCCAGGGGCACCGGGGAGCTGTTTTTT.

In its sample, this clone was seen a few times. The chain uses TRBV4-2 and TRBJ1-4, with D possibly matching TRBD1 (5 bases). Between the trimmed V and J ends, which lost 4 bases and 6 bases, there was a span of 15 bases. In germline, CDR1 is LGHNA, CDR2 YNFKEQ. The CDR3 extends over 15 amino acids. The CDR3 spells CASSLIKGVDEKLFF. The CDR3 coding sequence is TGTGCCAGCAGCCTAATTAAAGGGGTGGATGAAAAACTGTTTTTT.

The chain recombines TRBV6-5 with TRBJ2-7; 7 bases align to TRBD1. The J segment lost 3 bases and the V segment lost 0 bases, leaving 8 bases of the junction unmatched. Germline values: CDR1 MNHEY, CDR2 SVGAGI. The length of the CDR3 is 16 residues. CDR3 sequence reads: CASSYSRGLPFYEQYV. The CDR3 nucleotides are TGTGCCAGCAGTTACTCTAGGGGGCTACCGTTCTACGAGCAGTACGTC.

The chain carries TRBV7-2 and TRBJ2-3; no clear D gene. The germline V gene encodes CDR1 SGHTA and CDR2 FQGNSA. This CDR3 is 15 amino acids long. With 2 bases removed from V and 2 bases from J, the gap between germline ends came to 11 bases. The chain's CDR3 is CASSLSGLFTDTQYF. In DNA form, the CDR3 reads TGTGCCAGCAGCTTAAGTGGGCTATTCACAGATACGCAGTATTTT.